One sample yielded the 19 T cell receptor beta chains listed below, sequenced in a study of T cells in women clearing cervical HPV infection. Repertoires were generated with immunoSEQ multiplex PCR, while TCRdb's copy carries only in-frame clones and drops some. Its table records 19,000 or so clones. Sequencing was carried out using blood buffy coat. The source is a woman aged 18-70 years with a cervical HPV16 infection that either progressed to CIN3+ or cleared (not recorded which).

The covered CDR3 bases are TGTGCCAGCAGCTTGGGGGACAGGGGGCTTTCACCC. Protein: CASSLGDRGLSP. Given in full, the CDR3 is CASSLGDRGLSPLHF. The V call is TRBV7-2, the J call TRBJ1-6; 12 bases are a match to TRBD1. Sequencing ends 3 residues short of the CDR3 end; the germline J gene provides the rest. Trimming removed 3 bases from V and 9 bases from J; junction bases left unmatched: 3. CDR1 is SGHTA and CDR2 is FQGNSA in the germline V gene. The CDR3 is 15 residues long. Supplemented by reference TRBV7-2 and TRBJ1-6, the full variable domain reads GAGVSQSPSNKVTEKGKDVELRCDPISGHTALYWYRQSLGQGLEFLIYFQGNSAPDKSGLPSDRFSAERTGGSVSTLTIQRTQQEDSAVYLCASSLGDRGLSPLHFGNGTRLTVT.

A remark on this clone: The CDR3 extends 3 residues past the end of the read, so its final part is completed from the germline J gene. The chain employs TRBV2 and TRBJ1-2; D may be TRBD1 (6 bases). The germline gives CDR1 SNHLY, CDR2 FYNNEI. This CDR3 contains 13 residues. The CDR3 sequence: CASRGNREGGYTF. The CDR3 DNA, read in part, is TGTGCCAGCAGGGGTAACAGGGAAGGCGGC.

In the case of this clone: The CDR3 end falls 3 residues outside the read, so it is completed with the germline J gene. The gene calls are TRBV4-2 and TRBJ2-1; perhaps TRBD2 as D (5 bases). The CDR3 runs to 13 residues. V lost 1 base and J 9 bases, leaving 10 bases between the germline ends. The germline gives CDR1 LGHNA, CDR2 YNFKEQ. CDR3 DNA, as far as it was read: TGTGCCAGCAGCCAAGTACCCGCGGGTGAG. It codes for CASSQVPAGE. The CDR3, in full, reads CASSQVPAGEQFF.

Concerning this clone itself: The read halts 3 residues ahead of the CDR3 end, with the missing end drawn from the germline J gene. This chain links TRBV29-1 with TRBJ1-2, with a weak D call TRBD1 (5 bases). The CDR3 runs 14 residues. CDR1 SQVTM and CDR2 ANQGSEA come from the germline V gene. V lost 4 bases to trimming and J lost 7 bases, with 19 bases between them. Incomplete CDR3 DNA: TGCAGCGTTGTCATGGGGGGTCGACCCACTGGC. Translated, it gives CSVVMGGRPTG. The full CDR3 reads CSVVMGGRPTGYTF.

For this clone: The read gets to within 3 residues of the CDR3 end, and the germline J gene fills in the rest. This sequence joins TRBV20-1 and TRBJ1-1; a possible D gene is TRBD1 (6 bases). The CDR3 extends over 15 amino acids. CDR1 is DFQATT, CDR2 SNEGSKA, per germline (reference sequence). The V end lost 1 base, the J end lost 6 bases, and 18 bases lay between the germline ends. Partial CDR3 DNA: TGCAGTGCTAGAGGCTTACAGGGTTTCGGTGCTGAA. It specifies CSARGLQGFGAE. The whole CDR3 protein reads CSARGLQGFGAEAFF.

Turning to this clone: Read sequence stops 3 residues before the CDR3 end, and the germline J gene provides the missing end. The gene calls are TRBV13 and TRBJ2-3, with 9 bases that match TRBD2. The trim removed 0 bases at V and 4 bases at J, leaving 11 bases unmatched. Germline V gene lookup returns CDR1 PRHDT and CDR2 FYEKMQ (reference sequence). The CDR3 length is 18 residues. This chain's CDR3 is CASSLGGLAGIKPDTQYF. The sequenced CDR3 bases are TGTGCCAGCAGCTTAGGGGGACTAGCTGGGATCAAACCAGATACG.

On this clone: The read ends 3 residues early relative to the CDR3; the germline J gene fills the gap. Distinct nucleotide sequences in the sample also encode this CDR3. The chain has TRBV2 and TRBJ1-5; D is ambiguous. The CDR3 contains 13 residues. Per the germline V gene, CDR1 is SNHLY and CDR2 is FYNNEI. Trimming pared 5 bases from V and 6 bases from J, leaving 11 bases between. The DNA read from the CDR3 is TGTGCCAGCAGTCGACAAGGCAGTCAGCCC. It yields the protein CASSRQGSQP. The whole CDR3 sequence reads CASSRQGSQPQHF.

In regard to this clone: The read ends 3 residues shy of where the CDR3 ends; the end is completed using the germline J gene. The V and J genes are TRBV5-1 and TRBJ2-3; D is ambiguous. This CDR3 is 14 amino acids long. The germline V and J ends were trimmed by 3 bases and 0 bases, with 8 bases remaining between them. Germline V gene sequence: CDR1 SGHRS, CDR2 YFSETQ. CDR3 sequence: CASSSGSSTDTQYF. CDR3 bases read: TGCGCCAGCAGCTCAGGTTCTAGCACAGATACG.

In regard to this clone: Coverage ceases 3 residues before the CDR3 finishes, and the germline J gene fills in the end. The chain carries TRBV5-1 and TRBJ1-6; TRBD1 matches 10 bases. The CDR3 runs 15 residues. J was trimmed by 9 bases and V by 2 bases; bases with no gene match: 5. The germline V gene has CDR1 SGHRS and CDR2 YFSETQ. The part of the CDR3 DNA that was read is TGCGCCAGCAGCTTCAACCGGGACAGGGGTTCACCC. Encoded protein: CASSFNRDRGSP. The whole CDR3 sequence reads CASSFNRDRGSPLHF.

Concerning this clone itself: One end of the junction fails to match germline, which may point to a read error. The CDR3 end is not reached by the read, which stops 3 residues before it; the germline J gene fills it in. The rearrangement uses TRBV4-2 and TRBJ1-5; no definite D call. The CDR3 runs to 15 residues. Germline V CDR1 and CDR2: LGHNA, YNFKEQ. The DNA read from the CDR3 is TGCGCCAGCAGCCAAGACCTCCGGGGAGATCAGCCC. Its protein is CASSQDLRGDQP. The whole CDR3 is CASSQDLRGDQPQHF.

As to this clone: The read ends 3 residues before the CDR3 terminus; that terminus is restored from the germline J gene. The chain combines TRBV6-1 with TRBJ2-3; 12 bases map to TRBD2. Germline trimming cut 3 bases from V and 5 bases from J; bases unmatched to any gene: 3. Germline values: CDR1 MNHNS, CDR2 SASEGT. This CDR3 is built from 15 residues. The sequenced part of the CDR3 DNA is TGTGCCAGCAGTGACGGACTAGCGGGGTTAGATACG. Translation: CASSDGLAGLDT. The full CDR3 protein is CASSDGLAGLDTQYF.

Remarks on this clone: The CDR3 extends 3 residues past the end of the read, so its final part is completed from the germline J gene. This sequence joins TRBV27 and TRBJ2-1; D gene ambiguous. CDR1 and CDR2 (germline): MNHEY, SMNVEV (reference sequence). This CDR3 region has 15 residues. Trimming cost V 5 bases and J 4 bases, with 15 bases left between them. CDR3 sequence reads: CASSVVATYYNEQFF. The covered CDR3 bases are TGTGCCAGCAGTGTGGTGGCGACTTATTACAATGAG.

With respect to this clone: The read terminates 3 residues ahead of where the CDR3 ends, so the germline J gene completes it. V gene TRBV12-5 combines with J gene TRBJ2-5; weak D call: TRBD1 (6 bases). This CDR3 comprises 15 residues. Looked up from germline, CDR1 is LGHNT and CDR2 is FRNRAP. V was clipped by 1 base and J by 1 base, with 10 bases between them. The CDR3 spells CASGLGTGTQETQYF. The covered CDR3 bases are TGTGCTAGTGGTTTGGGCACAGGGACCCAAGAGACC.

As concerns this clone: The read stops 3 residues short of the end of the CDR3; the missing end is completed from the germline J gene. The chain carries TRBV2 and TRBJ1-4; perhaps TRBD1 as D (5 bases). The germline V and J ends were trimmed by 5 bases and 0 bases, with 10 bases remaining between them. This CDR3 comprises 15 residues. The germline V gene encodes CDR1 SNHLY and CDR2 FYNNEI. Incomplete CDR3 DNA: TGTGCCAGCAGTAAGAAGGGGTCAACTAATGAAAAA. This gives the protein CASSKKGSTNEK. The entire CDR3 protein reads CASSKKGSTNEKLFF. Full variable domain (outside the CDR3, taken from reference TRBV2 and TRBJ1-4): EPEVTQTPSHQVTQMGQEVILRCVPISNHLYFYWYRQILGQKVEFLVSFYNNEISEKSEIFDDQFSVERPDGSNFTLKIRSTKLEDSAMYFCASSKKGSTNEKLFFGSGTQLSVL.

For this clone: Coverage ceases 3 residues before the CDR3 finishes, and the germline J gene fills in the end. The V and J genes are TRBV10-3 and TRBJ2-3, with D possibly being TRBD2 (7 bases). CDR3 length: 18 residues. Germline assignment: CDR1 ENHRY and CDR2 SYGVKD. With 0 bases removed from V and 3 bases from J, the gap between germline ends came to 19 bases. CDR3 residues: CAISESRDYLGGTDTQYF. The DNA read from the CDR3 is TGTGCCATCAGTGAGTCCCGGGACTACCTAGGGGGAACAGATACG.

About this clone: The read is 3 residues too short to cover the CDR3 end, so that end is filled in from the germline J gene. The rearrangement uses TRBV11-3 and TRBJ1-2; D ambiguous. CDR3 size: 15 residues. V was clipped by 0 bases and J by 6 bases, with 14 bases between them. Germline V CDR1 and CDR2: SGHNT, YENEEA. The sequenced part of the CDR3 DNA is TGTGCCAGCAGCTTAGATCGGGGAGGATGGCATGGC. Translated, it gives CASSLDRGGWHG. The entire CDR3 protein reads CASSLDRGGWHGYTF.

Turning to this clone: The read falls 3 residues short of the CDR3 end, and the missing part is taken from the germline J gene. The chain carries TRBV7-9 and TRBJ1-2; 9 positions agree with TRBD1. The germline gives CDR1 SEHNR, CDR2 FQNEAQ (reference sequence). CDR3 length: 14 amino acids. Unmatched junction bases numbered 4, after V lost 6 bases and J lost 2 bases. This CDR3 reads CASSAGTGNYGYTF. The CDR3 DNA, read in part, is TGTGCCAGCAGTGCCGGGACAGGGAACTATGGC.

To note about this clone: The read ends 3 residues early relative to the CDR3; the germline J gene fills the gap. The V gene is TRBV7-6, the J gene TRBJ2-5, with 7 bases aligning to TRBD1. Germline CDR1 reads SGHVS; CDR2 reads FNYEAQ. The CDR3 contains 15 residues. The V gene end was trimmed by 1 base and the J gene end by 5 bases; junction bases not matched to a gene: 7. This CDR3 reads CASSLGTGFFETQYF. The sequenced part of the CDR3 DNA is TGTGCCAGCAGCTTAGGGACAGGCTTTTTTGAGACC. Full variable domain (missing parts from reference TRBV7-6 and TRBJ2-5): GAGVSQSPRYKVTKRGQDVALRCDPISGHVSLYWYRQALGQGPEFLTYFNYEAQQDKSGLPNDRFSAERPEGSISTLTIQRTEQRDSAMYRCASSLGTGFFETQYFGPGTRLLVL.

As concerns this clone: Read coverage stops 3 residues before the CDR3 terminus; the germline J gene supplies the remainder. The genes are TRBV20-1 and TRBJ2-5; 7 bases are shared with TRBD1. In germline, CDR1 is DFQATT, CDR2 SNEGSKA (reference sequence). The CDR3 sequence is 14 residues long. V dropped 2 bases and J dropped 5; count of bases not matched to a gene: 8. The DNA read from the CDR3 is TGCAGTGCTAGACGGCAGGGGGTTTTTGAGACC. Its protein is CSARRQGVFET. The full CDR3 sequence reads CSARRQGVFETQYF.